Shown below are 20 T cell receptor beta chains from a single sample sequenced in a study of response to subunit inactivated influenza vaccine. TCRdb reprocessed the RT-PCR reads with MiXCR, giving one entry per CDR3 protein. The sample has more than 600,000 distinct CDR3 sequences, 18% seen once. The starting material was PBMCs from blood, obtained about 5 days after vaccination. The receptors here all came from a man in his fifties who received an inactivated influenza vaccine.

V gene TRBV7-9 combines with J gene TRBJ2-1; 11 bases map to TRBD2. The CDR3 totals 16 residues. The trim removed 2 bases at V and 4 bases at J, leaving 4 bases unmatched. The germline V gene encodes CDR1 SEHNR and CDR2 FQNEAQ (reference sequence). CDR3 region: CASSLKGLAEYNEQFF. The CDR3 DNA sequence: TGTGCCAGCAGCTTAAAGGGACTAGCGGAGTACAATGAGCAGTTCTTC.

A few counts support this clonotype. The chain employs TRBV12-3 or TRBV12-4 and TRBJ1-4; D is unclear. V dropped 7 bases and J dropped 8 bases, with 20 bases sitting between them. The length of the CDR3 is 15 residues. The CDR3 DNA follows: TGTGCCAGCACCCTAGGAGGCGTCCCTGGGGAAAAACTGTTTTTT. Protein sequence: CASTLGGVPGEKLFF.

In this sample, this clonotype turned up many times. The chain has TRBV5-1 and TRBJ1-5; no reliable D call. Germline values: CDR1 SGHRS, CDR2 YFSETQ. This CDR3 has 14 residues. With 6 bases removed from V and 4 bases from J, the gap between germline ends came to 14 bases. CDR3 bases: TGCGCCAGCACCTCGGGAAGGAGGAATCAGCCCCAGCATTTT. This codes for CASTSGRRNQPQHF.

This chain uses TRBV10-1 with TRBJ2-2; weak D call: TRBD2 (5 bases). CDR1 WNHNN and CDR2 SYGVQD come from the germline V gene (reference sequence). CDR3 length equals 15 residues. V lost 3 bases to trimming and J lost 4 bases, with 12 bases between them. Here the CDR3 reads CASSDGVSSTGELFF. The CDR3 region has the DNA TGCGCCAGCAGTGACGGGGTTTCGAGCACCGGGGAGCTGTTTTTT.

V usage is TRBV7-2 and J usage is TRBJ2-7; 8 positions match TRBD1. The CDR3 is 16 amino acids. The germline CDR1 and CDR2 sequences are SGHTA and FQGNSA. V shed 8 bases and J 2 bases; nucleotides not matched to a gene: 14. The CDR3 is CASDKGMGQATYEQYF. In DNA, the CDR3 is TGTGCCAGCGACAAAGGAATGGGACAGGCGACCTACGAGCAGTACTTC.

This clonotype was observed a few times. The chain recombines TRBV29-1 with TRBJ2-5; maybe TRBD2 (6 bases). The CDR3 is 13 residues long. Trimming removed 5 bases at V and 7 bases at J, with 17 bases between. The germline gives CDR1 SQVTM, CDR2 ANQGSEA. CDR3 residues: CSVLRDGRGTQYF. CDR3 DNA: TGCAGCGTTCTTAGGGACGGGCGGGGGACCCAGTACTTC.

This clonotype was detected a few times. The DNA of the CDR3 is TGCGCCAGCAGCTGGGGAGGGGTCAGCAATCAGCCCCAGCATTTT. Its translation is CASSWGGVSNQPQHF. The V call is TRBV5-1, the J call TRBJ1-5, with D possibly TRBD1 on 5 matching bases. Deletions cut 3 bases from V and 1 base from J, with 11 bases between. The CDR3 length is 15 residues. CDR1 is SGHRS, CDR2 YFSETQ, per germline.

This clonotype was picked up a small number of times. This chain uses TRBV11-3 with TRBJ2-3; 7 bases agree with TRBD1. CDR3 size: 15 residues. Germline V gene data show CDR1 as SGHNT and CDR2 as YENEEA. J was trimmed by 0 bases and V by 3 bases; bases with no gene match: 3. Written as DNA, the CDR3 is TGTGCCAGCAGCTTGGGACAGTCTAGCACAGATACGCAGTATTTT. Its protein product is CASSLGQSSTDTQYF. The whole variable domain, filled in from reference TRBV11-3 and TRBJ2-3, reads EAGVVQSPRYKIIEKKQPVAFWCNPISGHNTLYWYLQNLGQGPELLIRYENEEAVDDSQLPKDRFSAERLKGVDSTLKIQPAELGDSAVYLCASSLGQSSTDTQYFGPGTRLTVL.

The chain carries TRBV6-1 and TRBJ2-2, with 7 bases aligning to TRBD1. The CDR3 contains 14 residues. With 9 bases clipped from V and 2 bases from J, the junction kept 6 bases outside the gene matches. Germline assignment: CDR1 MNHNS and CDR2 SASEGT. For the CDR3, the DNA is TGTGCCAGTCACAAGGGGGCTAACACCGGGGAGCTGTTTTTT. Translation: CASHKGANTGELFF.

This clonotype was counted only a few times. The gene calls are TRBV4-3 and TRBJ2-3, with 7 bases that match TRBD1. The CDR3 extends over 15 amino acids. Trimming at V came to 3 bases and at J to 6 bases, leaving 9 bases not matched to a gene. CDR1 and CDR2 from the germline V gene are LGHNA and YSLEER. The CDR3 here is CASSQENRGLDTQYF. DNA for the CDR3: TGCGCCAGCAGCCAGGAAAACAGGGGTTTGGATACGCAGTATTTT.

The CDR3 protein is CAISESTSSPEQFF. Written as DNA, the CDR3 is TGTGCCATCAGTGAGTCGACTAGTAGTCCTGAGCAGTTCTTC. The chain carries TRBV10-3 and TRBJ2-1; D perhaps matches TRBD2 (6 bases). CDR3 size: 14 residues. Germline V gives CDR1 ENHRY, CDR2 SYGVKD. Trimming removed 0 bases at V and 9 bases at J, with 12 bases between.

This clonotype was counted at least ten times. CDR3 nucleotide sequence: TGCGCCAGCAGCTTGGTGACAGGGGGCGCGTCTGGGGCCAACGTCCTGACTTTC. Translated: CASSLVTGGASGANVLTF. The chain recombines TRBV5-1 with TRBJ2-6; 10 positions match TRBD1. The CDR3 runs to 18 residues. The germline CDR1 and CDR2 sequences are SGHRS and YFSETQ. The ends lost 0 bases at V and 1 base at J; junction bases unmatched: 4.

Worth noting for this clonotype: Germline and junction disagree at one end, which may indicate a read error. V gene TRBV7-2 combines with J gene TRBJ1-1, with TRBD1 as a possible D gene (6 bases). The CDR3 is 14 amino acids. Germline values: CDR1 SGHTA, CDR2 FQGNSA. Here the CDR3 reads CASSPSYGDTEALF. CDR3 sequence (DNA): TGTGCCAGCAGCCCAAGCTATGGGGACACTGAAGCTCTCTTT.

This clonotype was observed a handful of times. CDR3 sequence reads: CASSLGAAGGTDTQYF. CDR3 sequence (DNA): TGTGCCAGCAGCTTGGGGGCAGCGGGGGGCACAGATACGCAGTATTTT. The chain is built from TRBV5-6 and TRBJ2-3, with TRBD2 matching over 8 bases. Germline CDR1 and CDR2: SGHDT and YYEEEE. With 0 bases clipped from V and 1 base from J, the junction kept 4 bases outside the gene matches. The CDR3 is made up of 16 amino acids.

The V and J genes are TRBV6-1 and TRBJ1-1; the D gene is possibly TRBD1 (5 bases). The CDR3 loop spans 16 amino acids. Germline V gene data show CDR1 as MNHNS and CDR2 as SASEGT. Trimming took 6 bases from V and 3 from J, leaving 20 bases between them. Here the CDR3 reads CASSQRPGSGDTEAFF. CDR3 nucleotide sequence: TGTGCCAGCAGCCAACGACCGGGGTCGGGGGACACTGAAGCTTTCTTT.

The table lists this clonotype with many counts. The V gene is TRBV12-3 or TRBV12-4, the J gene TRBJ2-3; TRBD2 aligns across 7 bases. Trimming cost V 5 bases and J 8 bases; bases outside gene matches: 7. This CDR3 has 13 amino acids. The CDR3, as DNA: TGTGCCAGCAGTCGTATCAGGGAGGGTACGCAGTATTTT. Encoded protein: CASSRIREGTQYF.

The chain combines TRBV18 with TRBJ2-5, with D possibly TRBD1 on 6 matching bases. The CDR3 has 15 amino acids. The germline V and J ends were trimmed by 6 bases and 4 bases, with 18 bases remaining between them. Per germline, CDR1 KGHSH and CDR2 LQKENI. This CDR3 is CASSPRRGSGETQYF. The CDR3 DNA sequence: TGTGCCAGCTCGCCCCGTAGGGGGTCGGGAGAGACCCAGTACTTC.

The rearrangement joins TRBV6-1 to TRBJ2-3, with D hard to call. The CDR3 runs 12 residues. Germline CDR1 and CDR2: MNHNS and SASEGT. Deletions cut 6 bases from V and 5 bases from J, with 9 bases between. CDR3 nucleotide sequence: TGTGCCAGCAGCCCTAACCGAGATACGCAGTATTTT. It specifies CASSPNRDTQYF.

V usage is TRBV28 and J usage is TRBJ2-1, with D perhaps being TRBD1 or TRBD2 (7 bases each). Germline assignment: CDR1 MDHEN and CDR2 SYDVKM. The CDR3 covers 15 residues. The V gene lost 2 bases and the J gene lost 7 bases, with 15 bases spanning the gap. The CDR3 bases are TGTGCCAGCAGTTTAATGGGGAGGGGGCAGAATGAGCAGTTCTTC. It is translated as CASSLMGRGQNEQFF.

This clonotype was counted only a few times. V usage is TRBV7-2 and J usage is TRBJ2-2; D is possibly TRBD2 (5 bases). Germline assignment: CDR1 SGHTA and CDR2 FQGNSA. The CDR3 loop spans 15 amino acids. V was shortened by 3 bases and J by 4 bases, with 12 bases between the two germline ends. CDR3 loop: CASSLWAAGTGELFF. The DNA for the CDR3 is TGTGCCAGCAGCTTGTGGGCTGCGGGCACCGGGGAGCTGTTTTTT.